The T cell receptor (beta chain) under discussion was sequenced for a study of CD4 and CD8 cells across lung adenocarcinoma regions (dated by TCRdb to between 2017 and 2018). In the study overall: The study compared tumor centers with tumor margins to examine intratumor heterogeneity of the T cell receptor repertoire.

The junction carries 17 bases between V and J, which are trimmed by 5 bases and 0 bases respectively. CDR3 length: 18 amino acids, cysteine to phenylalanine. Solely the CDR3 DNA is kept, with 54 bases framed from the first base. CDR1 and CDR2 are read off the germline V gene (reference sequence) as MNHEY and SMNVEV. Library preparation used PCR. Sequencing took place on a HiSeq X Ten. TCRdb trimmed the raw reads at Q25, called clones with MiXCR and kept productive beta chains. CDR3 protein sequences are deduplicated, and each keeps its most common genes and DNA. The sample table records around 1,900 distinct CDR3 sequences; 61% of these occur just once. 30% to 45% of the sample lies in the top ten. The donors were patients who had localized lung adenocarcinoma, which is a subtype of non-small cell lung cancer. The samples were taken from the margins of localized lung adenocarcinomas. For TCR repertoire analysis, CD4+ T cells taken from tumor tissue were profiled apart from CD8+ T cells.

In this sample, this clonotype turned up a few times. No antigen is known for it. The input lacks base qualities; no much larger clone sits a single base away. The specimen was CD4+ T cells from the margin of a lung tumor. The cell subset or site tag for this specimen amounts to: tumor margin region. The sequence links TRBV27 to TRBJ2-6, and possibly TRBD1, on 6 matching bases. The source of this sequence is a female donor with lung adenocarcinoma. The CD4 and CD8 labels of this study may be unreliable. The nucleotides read TGTGCCAGCAGTCCCCGAACAGGGTGGCACTCTGGGGCCAACGTCCTGACTTTC. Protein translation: CASSPRTGWHSGANVLTF.